This record covers a single T cell receptor beta chain. The data derive from a study of blood T cell repertoires in COVID-19. The Seattle site enrolled patients during active infection and followed them longitudinally. TCRdb's copy holds only in-frame clones and misses some; the assay was immunoSEQ multiplex PCR. The data show fewer than 45,000 clones, around 70% seen once. The origin of this receptor is a man aged 65 to 85 with COVID-19, enrolled during active disease. Sequenced: peripheral blood.

The CDR3 region is CASSVPERGAVPDTQYF. Here the CDR3 DNA reads TGTGCCAGCAGTGTCCCGGAGCGGGGGGCAGTCCCAGATACGCAGTATTTT. The V gene is TRBV6-1, the J gene TRBJ2-3; 9 nucleotides match TRBD2. V gave up 4 bases and J gave up 4 bases; unmatched junction bases: 12. Germline CDR1 reads MNHNS; CDR2 reads SASEGT. The CDR3 runs 17 residues.